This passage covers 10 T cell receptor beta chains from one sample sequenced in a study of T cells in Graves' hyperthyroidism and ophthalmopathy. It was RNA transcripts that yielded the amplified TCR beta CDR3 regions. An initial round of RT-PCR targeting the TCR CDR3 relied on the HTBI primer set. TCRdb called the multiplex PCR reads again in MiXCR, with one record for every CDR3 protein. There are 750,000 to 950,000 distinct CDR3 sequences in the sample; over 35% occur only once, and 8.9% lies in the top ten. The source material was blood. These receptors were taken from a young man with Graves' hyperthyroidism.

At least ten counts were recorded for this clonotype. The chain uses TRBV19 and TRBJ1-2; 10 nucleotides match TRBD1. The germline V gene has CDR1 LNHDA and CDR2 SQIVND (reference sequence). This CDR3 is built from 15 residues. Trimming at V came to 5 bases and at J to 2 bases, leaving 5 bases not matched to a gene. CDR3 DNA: TGTGCCAGTAGTGCTCCGGGACAGGGGAACTATGGCTACACCTTC. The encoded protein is CASSAPGQGNYGYTF.

The CDR3 protein is CSGAGDTGELFF. As DNA, the CDR3 is TGCAGCGGGGCAGGGGACACCGGGGAGCTGTTTTTT. The chain is built from TRBV29-1 and TRBJ2-2; TRBD1 is a possible D gene (6 bases). Germline CDR1 is SQVTM and CDR2 is ANQGSEA. The V and J ends lost 7 bases and 3 bases respectively, with 9 bases between them. There are 12 residues in the CDR3.

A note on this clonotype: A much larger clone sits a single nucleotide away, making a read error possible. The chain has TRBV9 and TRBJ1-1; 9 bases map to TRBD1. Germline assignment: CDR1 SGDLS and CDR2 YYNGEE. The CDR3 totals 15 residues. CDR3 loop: CASSDTGGAHTEALF. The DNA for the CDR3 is TGTGCCAGCAGCGATACAGGGGGCGCGCACACTGAAGCTCTCTTT.

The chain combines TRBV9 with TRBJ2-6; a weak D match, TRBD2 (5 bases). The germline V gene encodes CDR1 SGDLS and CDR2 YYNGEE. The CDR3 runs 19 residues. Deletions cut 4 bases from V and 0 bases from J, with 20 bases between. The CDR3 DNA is TGTGCCAGCAGCTTGAGCATCGGGGAGCCGCTCTCTGGGGCCAACGTCCTGACTTTC. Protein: CASSLSIGEPLSGANVLTF.

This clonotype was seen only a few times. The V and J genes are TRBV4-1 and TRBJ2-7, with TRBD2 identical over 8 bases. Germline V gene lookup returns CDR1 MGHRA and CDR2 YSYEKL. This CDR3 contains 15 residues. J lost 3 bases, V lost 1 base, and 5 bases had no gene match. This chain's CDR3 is CASSQGRLAIYEQYF. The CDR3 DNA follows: TGCGCCAGCAGCCAAGGGAGACTAGCGATCTACGAGCAGTACTTC.

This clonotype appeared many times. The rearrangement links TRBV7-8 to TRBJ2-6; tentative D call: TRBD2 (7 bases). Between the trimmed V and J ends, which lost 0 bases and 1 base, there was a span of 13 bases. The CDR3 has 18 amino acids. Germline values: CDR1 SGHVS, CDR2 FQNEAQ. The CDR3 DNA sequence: TGTGCCAGCAGCTTAGCGGGGGAGGGGGAGTCTGGGGCCAACGTCCTGACTTTC. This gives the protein CASSLAGEGESGANVLTF.

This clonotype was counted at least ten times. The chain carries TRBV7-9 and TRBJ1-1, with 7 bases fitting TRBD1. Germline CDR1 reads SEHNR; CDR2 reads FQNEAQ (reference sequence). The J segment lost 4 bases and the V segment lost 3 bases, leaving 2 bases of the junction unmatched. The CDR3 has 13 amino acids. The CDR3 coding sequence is TGTGCCAGCAGCTTCCGGGACAGCACTGAAGCTTTCTTT. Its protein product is CASSFRDSTEAFF.

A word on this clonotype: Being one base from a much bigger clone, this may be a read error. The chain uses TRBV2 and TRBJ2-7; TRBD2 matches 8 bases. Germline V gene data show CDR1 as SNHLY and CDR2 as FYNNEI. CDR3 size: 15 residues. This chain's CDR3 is CASSEKTGGIYGQYF. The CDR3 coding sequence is TGTGCCAGCAGTGAAAAAACGGGAGGGATCTACGGGCAGTACTTC.

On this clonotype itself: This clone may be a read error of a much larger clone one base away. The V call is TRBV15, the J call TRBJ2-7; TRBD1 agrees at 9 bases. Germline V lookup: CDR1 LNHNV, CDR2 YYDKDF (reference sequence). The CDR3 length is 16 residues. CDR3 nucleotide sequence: TGTGCCACCAGCAGCTCCGGGACAGGGTCCTCCTACGAGCGGTACTTC. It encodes CATSSSGTGSSYERYF.

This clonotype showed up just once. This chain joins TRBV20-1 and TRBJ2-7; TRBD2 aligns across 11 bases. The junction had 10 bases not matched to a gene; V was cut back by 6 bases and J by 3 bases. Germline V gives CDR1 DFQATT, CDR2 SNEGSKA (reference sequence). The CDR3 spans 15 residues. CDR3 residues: CSAHSGTSGYYEQYF. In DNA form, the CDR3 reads TGCAGTGCCCACTCCGGGACTAGCGGCTACTACGAGCAGTACTTC.